Below, 19 T cell receptor beta chains from the same sample are listed, as sequenced in a study of blood T cell repertoires in COVID-19. The table came from immunoSEQ multiplex PCR; TCRdb's copy has only in-frame clones and leaves some out. The sample records more than 350,000 clones, over 75% being singletons. The source material was peripheral blood. The receptor set was obtained from a woman in her thirties with COVID-19, enrolled during active disease.

The V gene is TRBV4-1, the J gene TRBJ2-6; D not certain. Trimming removed 3 bases at V and 0 bases at J, with 12 bases between. CDR1 MGHRA and CDR2 YSYEKL come from the germline V gene. This CDR3 has 17 residues. The CDR3 reads CASSHPSTRSGANVLTF. The CDR3 nucleotides are TGCGCCAGCAGCCACCCGTCGACTCGCTCTGGGGCCAACGTCCTGACTTTC.

The chain couples TRBV19 to TRBJ2-3; a possible D gene is TRBD1 (5 bases). V gave up 4 bases and J gave up 0 bases, with 14 bases separating them. Germline loops: CDR1 LNHDA, CDR2 SQIVND (reference sequence). The CDR3 runs to 16 residues. CDR3 region: CASSSEGAVSTDTQYF. DNA for the CDR3: TGTGCCAGTAGTAGCGAAGGGGCTGTAAGCACAGATACGCAGTATTTT.

The genes are TRBV7-9 and TRBJ2-3; 11 nucleotides match TRBD2. The CDR3 has 18 residues. The germline gives CDR1 SEHNR, CDR2 FQNEAQ (reference sequence). V lost 5 bases to trimming and J lost 0 bases; unmatched junction nucleotides: 10. The CDR3 spells CASSPRGTSGISTDTQYF. The CDR3, as DNA: TGTGCCAGCAGCCCCAGAGGGACTAGCGGAATCAGCACAGATACGCAGTATTTT.

J is TRBJ2-1 and V is TRBV5-1; 11 nucleotides align to TRBD2. CDR1 is SGHRS, CDR2 YFSETQ, per germline. V dropped 4 bases and J dropped 5; count of bases not matched to a gene: 8. The CDR3 totals 16 residues. The CDR3 region has the DNA TGCGCCAGCAGCGTAGATAGCGGGAGGGCAGACAATGAGCAGTTCTTC. This gives the protein CASSVDSGRADNEQFF.

V and J are TRBV24-1 and TRBJ2-2; no firm D call. Between the trimmed V and J ends, which lost 4 bases and 7 bases, there was a span of 6 bases. The CDR3 runs to 12 residues. Looked up from germline, CDR1 is KGHDR and CDR2 is SFDVKD. In DNA, the CDR3 is TGTGCCACCAGTGAATACGGCGGGGAGCTGTTTTTT. This sequence encodes CATSEYGGELFF.

The chain couples TRBV7-8 to TRBJ2-2; 8 bases map to TRBD1. The ends lost 2 bases at V and 5 bases at J; junction bases unmatched: 4. CDR3 size: 15 residues. Germline V lookup: CDR1 SGHVS, CDR2 FQNEAQ. CDR3 sequence reads: CASSLQGARTGELFF. The CDR3, as DNA: TGTGCCAGCAGCTTACAGGGGGCAAGAACCGGGGAGCTGTTTTTT.

The CDR3 region is CATSDFQGRGYTF. The CDR3 DNA reads as TGTGCCACCAGTGATTTTCAGGGCAGGGGCTACACCTTC. This chain connects TRBV24-1 to TRBJ1-2; D may be TRBD1 (5 bases). This CDR3 spans 13 amino acids. CDR1 is KGHDR, CDR2 SFDVKD, per germline. Deletions cut 1 base from V and 8 bases from J, with 10 bases between.

V usage is TRBV5-1 and J usage is TRBJ2-5, with D tentatively TRBD1 (5 bases). Deletions cut 0 bases from V and 7 bases from J, with 13 bases between. The CDR3 length is 14 residues. Germline V lookup: CDR1 SGHRS, CDR2 YFSETQ. CDR3 bases: TGCGCCAGCAGCTTGGGCGGCCCCCAGGGGACCCAGTACTTC. Translating gives CASSLGGPQGTQYF. The full variable domain, rest sourced from reference TRBV5-1 and TRBJ2-5, is KAGVTQTPRYLIKTRGQQVTLSCSPISGHRSVSWYQQTPGQGLQFLFEYFSETQRNKGNFPGRFSGRQFSNSRSEMNVSTLELGDSALYLCASSLGGPQGTQYFGPGTRLLVL.

The CDR3 spells CASRRDSSLYNEQFF. The CDR3 nucleotides read TGTGCCAGCAGACGGGACTCGTCCTTGTACAATGAGCAGTTCTTC. The rearrangement joins TRBV5-6 to TRBJ2-1; a possible D gene is TRBD2 (6 bases). This CDR3 contains 15 residues. From germline, CDR1 is SGHDT and CDR2 YYEEEE. V was pared by 5 bases and J by 4 bases, with 16 bases between.

The chain joins TRBV19 to TRBJ1-2; D is undetermined. The germline V gene has CDR1 LNHDA and CDR2 SQIVND (reference sequence). Deletions cut 5 bases from V and 1 base from J, with 14 bases between. The CDR3 is made up of 15 amino acids. This chain's CDR3 is CASSRPGSGNYGYTF. The CDR3 DNA sequence: TGTGCCAGTAGTCGCCCGGGATCGGGTAACTATGGCTACACCTTC.

V gene TRBV4-3 combines with J gene TRBJ2-3, with 7 positions matching TRBD2. Losses at the gene ends were 1 base for V and 3 bases for J; bases not matched to a gene: 4. Germline V CDR1 and CDR2: LGHNA, YSLEER. This CDR3 contains 15 residues. CDR3 nucleotide sequence: TGCGCCAGCAGCCAAGGGACGCGGGAGACAGATACGCAGTATTTT. Translation: CASSQGTRETDTQYF.

The gene calls are TRBV28 and TRBJ1-5; 7 nucleotides match TRBD1. The CDR3 totals 16 residues. CDR1 and CDR2 from the germline V gene are MDHEN and SYDVKM. V was clipped by 2 bases and J by 4 bases; unmatched bases: 8. CDR3 in amino acids: CASSLRHSQGNQPQHF. The DNA of the CDR3 is TGTGCCAGCAGTTTAAGGCACTCACAGGGGAATCAGCCCCAGCATTTT.

The gene calls are TRBV19 and TRBJ1-2, with 7 bases matching TRBD1. CDR3 length equals 15 residues. Germline lookup yields CDR1 LNHDA and CDR2 SQIVND (reference sequence). Trimming at V came to 1 base and at J to 2 bases, leaving 4 bases not matched to a gene. In DNA form, the CDR3 reads TGTGCCAGTAGTATAGTAAAGGGGGCGAACTATGGCTACACCTTC. It yields the protein CASSIVKGANYGYTF.

V is TRBV2 and J is TRBJ1-2; TRBD1 is a possible D gene (5 bases). Germline CDR1 is SNHLY and CDR2 is FYNNEI. The ends were cut back, 1 base at V and 4 bases at J, with 13 bases in the middle. The length of the CDR3 is 15 residues. The CDR3 sequence is CASSEGSSRVYGYTF. The CDR3 nucleotides read TGTGCCAGCAGTGAAGGGTCGAGCAGGGTCTATGGCTACACCTTC.

The CDR3 loop is CSVDRDTDTQYF. The CDR3 nucleotides are TGCAGCGTTGATCGGGACACAGATACGCAGTATTTT. The V and J genes are TRBV29-1 and TRBJ2-3, with a weak D call TRBD2 (5 bases). Trimming left V 3 bases short and J 2 bases short, with 6 bases between. The CDR3 is 12 amino acids. From germline, CDR1 is SQVTM and CDR2 ANQGSEA.

CDR3 DNA sequence: TGCGCCAGCAGTCGTTCCGTCGTGGCCCCCAGTGAGCAGTTCTTC. Translating gives CASSRSVVAPSEQFF. This rearrangement joins TRBV4-3 to TRBJ2-1; D uncertain. V was shortened by 6 bases and J by 9 bases, with 21 bases between the two germline ends. CDR1 and CDR2 from the germline V gene are LGHNA and YSLEER. This CDR3 is built from 15 residues.

CDR3 coding DNA: TGTGCCAGCAGTTCGAGACAGGCCCCAGGGGCTGAAGCTTTCTTT. Translated, it gives CASSSRQAPGAEAFF. This chain links TRBV6-5 with TRBJ1-1; weak D call: TRBD1 (6 bases). Germline CDR1 is MNHEY and CDR2 is SVGAGI. The CDR3 sequence is 15 residues long. V was trimmed by 4 bases and J by 6 bases, leaving 18 bases between them.

The chain joins TRBV29-1 to TRBJ2-3; 9 nucleotides align to TRBD1. This CDR3 contains 13 residues. Germline V CDR1 and CDR2: SQVTM, ANQGSEA. V was clipped by 4 bases and J by 7 bases; unmatched bases: 6. The CDR3 spells CSVAGTGKNTQYF. CDR3 bases: TGCAGCGTTGCCGGGACAGGGAAGAATACGCAGTATTTT.

The V call is TRBV4-1, the J call TRBJ2-2; tentatively, D is TRBD1 (6 bases). This CDR3 spans 14 amino acids. Trimming took off 3 bases at V and 3 bases at J, with 8 bases between the two ends. CDR1 and CDR2 from the germline V gene are MGHRA and YSYEKL. The CDR3 protein is CASSHGQYTGELFF. CDR3 sequence (DNA): TGCGCCAGCAGCCACGGACAGTACACCGGGGAGCTGTTTTTT.